This T cell receptor beta chain derives from a study of blood T cell repertoires in COVID-19. On the study more broadly: COVID-19 samples from acute and convalescent phases originated in the United States, Italy and Spain. Sources were T cells, B-cell-depleted T cells, or PBMCs; the material itself was cDNA or gDNA.

Study processing details: Reference gene primers were amplified, and this amplification served to estimate nucleated cell counts. Generated by immunoSEQ multiplex PCR, the TCRdb table keeps only in-frame clones and is missing some. V and J calls and clone size are copied from that table; D and trimming were computed from the DNA. Among some 50,000 clones listed, almost 85% were seen once. CDR3 length: 13 amino acids. The V gene's germline CDR1 is SGHTS and CDR2 YDEGEE. V gave up 4 bases and J gave up 8 bases; unmatched junction bases: 8. This TCR derives from a woman of 80 years or more with acute or convalescent COVID-19. The chain links TRBV5-8 to TRBJ1-1; 7 bases fit TRBD1. Specimen: peripheral blood. As DNA, the CDR3 is TGTGCCAGCAGCCCGACAGGGTACTTAGAAGCTTTCTTT. Protein sequence: CASSPTGYLEAFF.